What follows is one T cell receptor beta chain and its context. Its antigen remains unidentified. Assay: immunoSEQ multiplex PCR; the TCRdb copy retains only in-frame clones and omits some. Of some 2.3 million clones in the sample, 90% to 95% were seen once. The data are from a study of shared clonotypes between healthy human individuals. Overall study findings and caveats: Sharing across four donors was highest in naive CD4 (around 5%) and lowest in memory CD8 (approximately 0.4%). Shared clonotypes across all four donors exceeded non-shared ones in generation probability.

The CDR3 length is 12 residues. Germline V gives CDR1 MNHNS, CDR2 SASEGT. Trimming left V 3 bases short and J 6 bases short, with 6 bases between. This chain links TRBV6-1 with TRBJ2-1; D remains unclear. Input material: naive CD4+ T cells from PBMCs. Subset meaning: CD45RA+ positively selected. The sequence came from a man aged 18 to 30 in good health. Some clones in this sample may be carry-over from other donors' samples. CDR3 in DNA: TGTGCCAGCAGTGACTGGGTCAATGAGCAGTTCTTC. It specifies CASSDWVNEQFF.